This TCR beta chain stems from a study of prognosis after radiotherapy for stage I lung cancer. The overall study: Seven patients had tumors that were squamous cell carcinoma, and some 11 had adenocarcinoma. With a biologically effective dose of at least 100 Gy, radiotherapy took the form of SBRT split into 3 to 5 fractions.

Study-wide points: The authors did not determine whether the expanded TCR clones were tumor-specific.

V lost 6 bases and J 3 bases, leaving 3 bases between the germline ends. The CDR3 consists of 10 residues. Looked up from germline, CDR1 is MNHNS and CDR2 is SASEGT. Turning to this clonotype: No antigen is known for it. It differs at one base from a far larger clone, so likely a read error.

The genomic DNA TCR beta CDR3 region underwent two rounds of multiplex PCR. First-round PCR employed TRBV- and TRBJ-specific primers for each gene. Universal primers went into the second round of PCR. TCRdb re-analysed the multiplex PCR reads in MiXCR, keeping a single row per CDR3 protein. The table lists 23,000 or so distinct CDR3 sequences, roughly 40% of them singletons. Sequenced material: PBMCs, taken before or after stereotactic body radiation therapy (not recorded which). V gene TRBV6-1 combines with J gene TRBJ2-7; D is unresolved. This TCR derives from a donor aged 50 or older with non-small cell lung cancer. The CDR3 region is CASRNYEQYF. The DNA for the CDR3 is TGTGCCAGCAGAAACTACGAGCAGTACTTC.